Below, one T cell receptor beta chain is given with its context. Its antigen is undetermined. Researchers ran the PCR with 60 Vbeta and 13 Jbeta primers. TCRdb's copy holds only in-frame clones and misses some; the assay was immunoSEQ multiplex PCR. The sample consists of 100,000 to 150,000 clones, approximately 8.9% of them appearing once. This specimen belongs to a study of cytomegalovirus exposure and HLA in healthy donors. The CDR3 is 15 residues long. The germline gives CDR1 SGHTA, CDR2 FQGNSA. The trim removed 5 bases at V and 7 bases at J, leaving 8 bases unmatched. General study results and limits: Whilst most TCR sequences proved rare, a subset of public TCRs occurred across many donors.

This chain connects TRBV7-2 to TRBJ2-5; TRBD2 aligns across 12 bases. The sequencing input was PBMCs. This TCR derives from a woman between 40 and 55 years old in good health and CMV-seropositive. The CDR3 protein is CASSPGASGGGTQYF. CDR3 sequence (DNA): TGTGCCAGCAGCCCAGGAGCTAGCGGGGGGGGGACCCAGTACTTC. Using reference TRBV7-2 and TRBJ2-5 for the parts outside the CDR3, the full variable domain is GAGVSQSPSNKVTEKGKDVELRCDPISGHTALYWYRQSLGQGLEFLIYFQGNSAPDKSGLPSDRFSAERTGGSVSTLTIQRTQQEDSAVYLCASSPGASGGGTQYFGPGTRLLVL.